This T cell receptor (beta chain) derives from a study of cytomegalovirus exposure and HLA in healthy donors. In this sample, this clone turned up once. What it binds is not known. Study-wide results and limits: That first-cohort TCR clusters tended to co-occur in the 95 to 150 validation repertoires was found in a later analysis. The study flagged roughly 150 TCR beta chains as cytomegalovirus-associated. Generally TCR sequences proved uncommon, though certain public TCRs appeared in numerous donors.

Clones were read by immunoSEQ multiplex PCR, and TCRdb kept only the in-frame ones, dropping some. The sample records 150,000 or so clones, more than 75% being singletons. This clonotype originated in a man aged 18 to 30 in good health and CMV-seropositive. Source material: PBMCs.

The CDR3 is CASSLGRTSGYNEQFF. CDR3 DNA: TGTGCCAGCAGCTTAGGGAGGACTAGCGGTTACAATGAGCAGTTCTTC. This sequence joins TRBV13 and TRBJ2-1, with 10 bases identical to TRBD2. V was pared by 0 bases and J by 4 bases, with 3 bases of the junction left unmatched. This CDR3 spans 16 amino acids. Germline V gives CDR1 PRHDT, CDR2 FYEKMQ (reference sequence). Filled out from reference TRBV13 and TRBJ2-1, the complete variable domain reads AAGVIQSPRHLIKEKRETATLKCYPIPRHDTVYWYQQGPGQDPQFLISFYEKMQSDKGSIPDRFSAQQFSDYHSELNMSSLELGDSALYFCASSLGRTSGYNEQFFGPGTRLTVL.